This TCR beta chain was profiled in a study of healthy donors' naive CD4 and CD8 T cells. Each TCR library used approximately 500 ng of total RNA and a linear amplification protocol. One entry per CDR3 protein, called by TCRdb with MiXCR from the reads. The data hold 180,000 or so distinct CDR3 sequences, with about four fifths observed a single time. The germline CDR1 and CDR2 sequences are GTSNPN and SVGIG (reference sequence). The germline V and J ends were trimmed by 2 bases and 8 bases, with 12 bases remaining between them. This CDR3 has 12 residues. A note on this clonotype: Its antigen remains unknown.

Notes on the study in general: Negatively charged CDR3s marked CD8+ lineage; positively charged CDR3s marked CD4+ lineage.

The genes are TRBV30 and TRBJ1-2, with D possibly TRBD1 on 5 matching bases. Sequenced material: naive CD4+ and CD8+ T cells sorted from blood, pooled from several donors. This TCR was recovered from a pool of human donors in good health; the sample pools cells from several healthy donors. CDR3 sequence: CAWSTGERGYTF. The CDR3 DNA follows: TGTGCCTGGAGTACGGGGGAGCGAGGCTACACCTTC.